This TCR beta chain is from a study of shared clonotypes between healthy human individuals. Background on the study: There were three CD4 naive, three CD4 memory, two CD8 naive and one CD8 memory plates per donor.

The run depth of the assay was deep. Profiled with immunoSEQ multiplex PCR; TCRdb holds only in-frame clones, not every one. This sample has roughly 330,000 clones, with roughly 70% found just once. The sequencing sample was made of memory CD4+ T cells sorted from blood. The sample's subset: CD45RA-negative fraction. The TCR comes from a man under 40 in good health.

CDR3 nucleotide sequence: TGTGCCAGCAGTCTGGGGCGCGGGGCGGGCTACGAGCAGTACTTC. It specifies CASSLGRGAGYEQYF. The V call is TRBV6-6, the J call TRBJ2-7, with a tentative D call TRBD2 (6 bases). Trimming pared 5 bases from V and 3 bases from J, leaving 17 bases between. The CDR3 sequence is 15 residues long. Germline V lookup: CDR1 MNHNY, CDR2 SVGAGI (reference sequence).